The 15 T cell receptor beta chains below all came from one sample that was sequenced in a study of blood T cell repertoires in COVID-19. Sequencing was performed with immunoSEQ multiplex PCR; in TCRdb, only in-frame clones are kept and a portion is missing. Counted here are 300,000 to 400,000 clones, around 91% occurring once; the ten biggest clones make up more than 3%. The sample comprised peripheral blood. The origin of the receptors is a woman younger than 30 who had recovered from COVID-19.

This chain joins TRBV18 and TRBJ2-7, with 11 bases aligning to TRBD2. Trimming cost V 0 bases and J 2 bases; bases outside gene matches: 3. The germline V gene has CDR1 KGHSH and CDR2 LQKENI. The CDR3 has 16 amino acids. CDR3 coding DNA: TGTGCCAGCTCACCACCGAGACTAGCGGGGCCCTACGAGCAGTACGTC. As protein: CASSPPRLAGPYEQYV.

This chain links TRBV24-1 with TRBJ1-5, with TRBD1 identical over 10 bases. J lost 5 bases, V lost 4 bases, and 4 bases had no gene match. The length of the CDR3 is 15 residues. CDR1 and CDR2 from the germline V gene are KGHDR and SFDVKD. CDR3 DNA: TGTGCCACCAGTGAAGCCGGGACAGGGGATCAGCCCCAGCATTTT. Encoded protein: CATSEAGTGDQPQHF.

The rearrangement uses TRBV7-8 and TRBJ2-4, with TRBD2 matching 8 bases. Germline CDR1 SGHVS, CDR2 FQNEAQ. The CDR3 extends over 16 amino acids. V shed 5 bases, J shed 7 bases, and the junction held 13 bases outside the gene matches. CDR3 coding DNA: TGTGCCAGCAGCCCCATAGGTAGCGGGGTCGAGAACATTCAGTACTTC. It specifies CASSPIGSGVENIQYF.

CDR3 residues: CASSLSRDYNEQFF. The CDR3 DNA reads TGTGCCAGCAGTTTATCCAGGGACTACAATGAGCAGTTCTTC. This rearrangement joins TRBV27 to TRBJ2-1, with D maybe TRBD1 (5 bases). Trimming removed 0 bases at V and 3 bases at J, with 6 bases between. Per the germline V gene, CDR1 is MNHEY and CDR2 is SMNVEV (reference sequence). This CDR3 has 14 amino acids.

This rearrangement joins TRBV5-4 to TRBJ1-1; TRBD1 might be the D (6 bases). CDR1 and CDR2 (germline): SGHNT, YYREEE (reference sequence). V lost 0 bases to trimming and J lost 2 bases, with 14 bases between them. CDR3 length: 16 amino acids. The CDR3 spells CASSLGRGGSNTEAFF. As DNA, the CDR3 is TGTGCCAGCAGCTTGGGAAGGGGGGGGTCAAACACTGAAGCTTTCTTT. Drawing the rest from reference TRBV5-4 and TRBJ1-1, the complete variable domain is ETGVTQSPTHLIKTRGQQVTLRCSSQSGHNTVSWYQQALGQGPQFIFQYYREEENGRGNFPPRFSGLQFPNYSSELNVNALELDDSALYLCASSLGRGGSNTEAFFGQGTRLTVV.

V gene TRBV5-1 combines with J gene TRBJ2-1; 9 positions agree with TRBD1. CDR3 length equals 18 residues. CDR1 is SGHRS and CDR2 is YFSETQ in the germline V gene. The V segment lost 6 bases and the J segment 0 bases; nucleotides outside the gene matches: 13. CDR3 sequence reads: CASNPGQGSSSSYNEQFF. Written as DNA, the CDR3 is TGCGCCAGCAATCCGGGACAGGGAAGCTCTAGCTCCTACAATGAGCAGTTCTTC.

The V call is TRBV18, the J call TRBJ2-3; the match to TRBD2 covers 9 bases. V shed 1 base and J 3 bases; nucleotides not matched to a gene: 5. This CDR3 spans 16 amino acids. The germline CDR1 and CDR2 sequences are KGHSH and LQKENI. The CDR3 is CASSPLISGRTDTQYF. The DNA for the CDR3 is TGTGCCAGCTCACCACTTATTAGCGGGAGAACAGATACGCAGTATTTT.

The chain employs TRBV3-1 (or the pseudogene TRBV3-2) and TRBJ1-2, with 7 bases lining up with TRBD1. V was clipped by 4 bases and J by 0 bases; unmatched bases: 8. CDR1 and CDR2 (germline): LGHDT, YNNKEL (reference sequence). The CDR3 has 16 amino acids. CDR3: CASSPDRVRANYGYTF. The CDR3 nucleotides are TGTGCCAGCAGCCCAGACAGGGTCAGGGCTAACTATGGCTACACCTTC.

CDR3 residues: CASSVMREGNEQFF. CDR3 DNA sequence: TGCGCCAGCAGCGTTATGCGGGAGGGTAATGAGCAGTTCTTC. The V gene is TRBV5-1, the J gene TRBJ2-1, with 9 bases that match TRBD2. Trimming removed 4 bases from V and 7 bases from J; junction bases left unmatched: 6. The CDR3 length is 14 residues. Germline V gene data show CDR1 as SGHRS and CDR2 as YFSETQ. Together with reference TRBV5-1 and TRBJ2-1, the CDR3 gives the full variable domain: KAGVTQTPRYLIKTRGQQVTLSCSPISGHRSVSWYQQTPGQGLQFLFEYFSETQRNKGNFPGRFSGRQFSNSRSEMNVSTLELGDSALYLCASSVMREGNEQFFGPGTRLTVL.

CDR3 DNA sequence: TGTGCCAGCAGGATGACAGGGGACACTGAAGCTTTCTTT. It translates to CASRMTGDTEAFF. The genes are TRBV13 and TRBJ1-1; 8 bases match TRBD1. This CDR3 has 13 amino acids. V trimming: 6 bases; J trimming: 3 bases; junction bases outside the gene matches: 3. Germline lookup yields CDR1 PRHDT and CDR2 FYEKMQ (reference sequence).

This chain links TRBV3-1 (or the pseudogene TRBV3-2) with TRBJ2-5; maybe TRBD1 (5 bases). Germline V gives CDR1 LGHDT, CDR2 YNNKEL (reference sequence). Trimming left V 2 bases short and J 1 base short, with 14 bases between. There are 16 residues in the CDR3. DNA of the CDR3: TGTGCCAGCAGCCAAATCCGCAGGGTGATCCAAGAGACCCAGTACTTC. Encoded protein: CASSQIRRVIQETQYF.

This sequence joins TRBV7-2 and TRBJ1-5, with a tentative D call TRBD1 (5 bases). CDR3 size: 15 residues. Trimming shortened V by 5 bases and J by 0 bases, and 11 bases separated the two germline ends. Germline assignment: CDR1 SGHTA and CDR2 FQGNSA. This chain's CDR3 is CASSPDIYSNQPQHF. Here the CDR3 DNA reads TGTGCCAGCAGCCCGGACATCTATAGCAATCAGCCCCAGCATTTT.

V and J are TRBV9 and TRBJ2-3; D is uncertain. The germline gives CDR1 SGDLS, CDR2 YYNGEE. The CDR3 loop spans 15 amino acids. Trimming stripped 2 bases from V and 1 base from J, with 11 bases between. The CDR3 DNA is TGTGCCAGCAGCGTTGCCCCACGGGGCACAGATACGCAGTATTTT. Protein product: CASSVAPRGTDTQYF.

The J gene is TRBJ1-1, the V gene TRBV10-1, with D maybe TRBD1 (5 bases). There are 13 residues in the CDR3. Trimming pared 7 bases from V and 5 bases from J, leaving 14 bases between. From germline, CDR1 is WNHNN and CDR2 SYGVQD (reference sequence). Here the CDR3 DNA reads TGCGCCAGCAAGCAGGGAATCAAGACTGAAGCTTTCTTT. The encoded protein is CASKQGIKTEAFF.

The V call is TRBV6-5, the J call TRBJ1-2, with D maybe TRBD1 (6 bases). The CDR3 is made up of 15 amino acids. V was shortened by 8 bases and J by 2 bases, with 18 bases between the two germline ends. The germline V gene encodes CDR1 MNHEY and CDR2 SVGAGI. The CDR3 bases are TGTGCCAGCCAGAACATACGGGGGGCAAACTATGGCTACACCTTC. Protein sequence: CASQNIRGANYGYTF.